This T cell receptor (beta chain) was observed in a study of regulatory T cells in long-lasting Graves disease. Study-level points and caveats: Persistent Graves' patients showed a TCR diversity that was lower than that of newly diagnosed ones. Analyses excluded thyroid tissue, covering peripheral blood alone. Persistent disease showed a preference for TRBV28, TRBJ1-2 and TRBJ2-5.

A word on this clonotype: What it binds is not known.

Investigators prepared the TCR beta libraries by applying iRepertoire HTBI primers and Arm-PCR of CDR3 regions. TCRdb fed the multiplex PCR reads into MiXCR, producing one record per CDR3 protein. The sample records under 300,000 distinct CDR3 sequences, around 18% being singletons. The sample's time point: newly diagnosed GD, antithyroid drugs for less than 3 months. PBMC RNA served as the TCR library source. CDR3 length equals 18 residues. In germline, CDR1 is GTSNPN, CDR2 SVGIG (reference sequence). V trimming: 4 bases; J trimming: 0 bases; junction bases outside the gene matches: 12. This chain connects TRBV30 to TRBJ1-3; 10 positions agree with TRBD1. The origin of this receptor is a female donor with Graves disease. The starting material was peripheral blood mononuclear cells (PBMCs), obtained at new diagnosis, from a patient treated with antithyroid drugs. In DNA, the CDR3 is TGTGCCTGGACCCGGGACAGGGGCCAGCTCACCTCTGGAAACACCATATATTTT. Amino acids: CAWTRDRGQLTSGNTIYF.